A single sample is the source of the 19 T cell receptor beta chains below, sequenced in a study of PD-1 blockade in mismatch repair-deficient tumors. Produced via immunoSEQ multiplex PCR; TCRdb's table is partial and in-frame only. The sample shows approximately 80,000 clones, approximately 80% of them seen only once. The specimen was peripheral blood, collected 44 weeks after starting pembrolizumab. The receptors shown here come from an adult with mismatch repair-deficient cancer.

The V call is TRBV30, the J call TRBJ2-1; D not certain. Trimming shortened V by 1 base and J by 0 bases, and 16 bases separated the two germline ends. In germline, CDR1 is GTSNPN, CDR2 SVGIG (reference sequence). The CDR3 loop spans 17 amino acids. CDR3 loop: CAWSAGLTAYSYNEQFF. The CDR3 DNA follows: TGTGCCTGGAGTGCCGGATTAACAGCGTACTCCTACAATGAGCAGTTCTTC.

This clone was observed once. The chain is built from TRBV19 and TRBJ1-5, with TRBD1 matching over 8 bases. The CDR3 covers 14 residues. Unmatched junction bases numbered 9, after V lost 7 bases and J lost 7 bases. Germline V CDR1 and CDR2: LNHDA, SQIVND (reference sequence). This CDR3 reads CASMGTGGHQPQHF. The CDR3 bases are TGTGCCAGTATGGGGACAGGAGGGCACCAGCCCCAGCATTTT.

The chain combines TRBV5-6 with TRBJ1-1, with D uncertain. This CDR3 is built from 13 residues. V was pared by 4 bases and J by 3 bases, with 10 bases between. CDR1 and CDR2 (germline): SGHDT, YYEEEE. The CDR3: CASSAYSDTEAFF. The DNA for the CDR3 is TGTGCCAGCAGCGCCTACTCGGACACTGAAGCTTTCTTT.

The chain uses TRBV7-6 and TRBJ1-2; 8 bases fit TRBD1. The trim removed 1 base at V and 2 bases at J, leaving 3 bases unmatched. This CDR3 has 15 amino acids. In germline, CDR1 is SGHVS, CDR2 FNYEAQ. CDR3 in DNA: TGTGCCAGCAGCTTAGGTCAGGGGGCCAACTATGGCTACACCTTC. It specifies CASSLGQGANYGYTF. The whole variable domain, remainder taken from reference TRBV7-6 and TRBJ1-2, is GAGVSQSPRYKVTKRGQDVALRCDPISGHVSLYWYRQALGQGPEFLTYFNYEAQQDKSGLPNDRFSAERPEGSISTLTIQRTEQRDSAMYRCASSLGQGANYGYTFGSGTRLTVV.

This clone was seen a few times. The gene calls are TRBV29-1 and TRBJ2-7; D possibly corresponds to TRBD1 (5 bases). The CDR3 extends over 14 amino acids. Germline assignment: CDR1 SQVTM and CDR2 ANQGSEA. V dropped 4 bases and J dropped 0 bases, with 13 bases sitting between them. The CDR3 region is CSVGQSASSYEQYF. The CDR3 region has the DNA TGCAGCGTTGGACAGTCGGCGTCCTCCTACGAGCAGTACTTC.

The chain recombines TRBV19 with TRBJ2-2, with D hard to call. The CDR3 is 15 residues long. Germline-derived CDR1 and CDR2 are LNHDA and SQIVND (reference sequence). V was trimmed by 5 bases and J by 2 bases, leaving 12 bases between them. Here the CDR3 reads CASSFGPVNTGELFF. Here the CDR3 DNA reads TGTGCCAGTAGTTTCGGACCAGTAAACACCGGGGAGCTGTTTTTT.

The rearrangement joins TRBV6-6 to TRBJ2-3; possible D gene TRBD2, 6 bases. Germline values: CDR1 MNHNY, CDR2 SVGAGI (reference sequence). The CDR3 loop spans 10 amino acids. Trimming shortened V by 11 bases and J by 6 bases, and 9 bases separated the two germline ends. This CDR3 is CARGWDTQYF. As DNA, the CDR3 is TGTGCCCGGGGGTGGGATACGCAGTATTTT.

This clone was seen just once. The chain combines TRBV14 with TRBJ2-7; D is unresolved. Germline CDR1 reads SGHDN; CDR2 reads FVKESK. This CDR3 comprises 13 residues. Trimming removed 4 bases at V and 3 bases at J, with 10 bases between. The CDR3 protein is CASSPPGFYEQYF. The CDR3 coding sequence is TGTGCCAGCAGCCCCCCCGGGTTCTACGAGCAGTACTTC.

The chain has TRBV19 and TRBJ2-1, with 8 bases lining up with TRBD1. The CDR3 is 15 residues long. Germline CDR1 reads LNHDA; CDR2 reads SQIVND (reference sequence). V was clipped by 6 bases and J by 4 bases; unmatched bases: 8. The CDR3 is CASSPDRVSYNEQFF. DNA of the CDR3: TGTGCCAGTAGCCCGGACAGGGTGAGTTACAATGAGCAGTTCTTC.

The CDR3 reads CASSPAVSLNEQFF. CDR3 in DNA: TGTGCCAGCAGCCCCGCGGTATCGTTGAATGAGCAGTTCTTC. The V call is TRBV7-9, the J call TRBJ2-1; no clear D gene. In germline, CDR1 is SEHNR, CDR2 FQNEAQ (reference sequence). Trimming left V 5 bases short and J 7 bases short, with 15 bases between. This CDR3 is 14 amino acids long. The variable domain in full, with the rest retrieved from reference TRBV7-9 and TRBJ2-1, is DTGVSQNPRHKITKRGQNVTFRCDPISEHNRLYWYRQTLGQGPEFLTYFQNEAQLEKSRLLSDRFSAERPKGSFSTLEIQRTEQGDSAMYLCASSPAVSLNEQFFGPGTRLTVL.

The V gene is TRBV7-3, the J gene TRBJ2-1; 13 nucleotides align to TRBD2. CDR1 and CDR2 from the germline V gene are SGHTA and FQGTGA. The trim removed 6 bases at V and 3 bases at J, leaving 5 bases unmatched. The CDR3 has 16 residues. The CDR3: CASSQRLAGGYNEQFF. The CDR3 DNA sequence: TGTGCCAGCAGTCAACGACTAGCGGGAGGCTACAATGAGCAGTTCTTC.

V gene TRBV6-5 combines with J gene TRBJ2-7, with D unclear. Germline CDR1 and CDR2: MNHEY and SVGAGI. The V end lost 6 bases, the J end lost 0 bases, and 9 bases lay between the germline ends. The CDR3 totals 13 residues. CDR3 bases: TGTGCCAGCAGCCCCGATCCCTCCTACGAGCAGTACTTC. This gives the protein CASSPDPSYEQYF.

This rearrangement joins TRBV5-6 to TRBJ2-2; the D gene is possibly TRBD2 (6 bases). V was clipped by 1 base and J by 0 bases, with 13 bases between them. The germline V gene encodes CDR1 SGHDT and CDR2 YYEEEE. This CDR3 spans 17 amino acids. The CDR3, as DNA: TGTGCCAGCAGCTTGTTCGCCGGGAGTCCGAACACCGGGGAGCTGTTTTTT. Translating it yields CASSLFAGSPNTGELFF.

The chain couples TRBV6-1 to TRBJ1-2; the match to TRBD1 covers 10 bases. The V gene's germline CDR1 is MNHNS and CDR2 SASEGT. V gave up 6 bases and J gave up 7 bases; unmatched junction bases: 5. CDR3 size: 13 residues. The CDR3 sequence: CASSQGTGAGYTF. In DNA, the CDR3 is TGTGCCAGCAGCCAGGGGACAGGGGCTGGCTACACCTTC.

V and J are TRBV18 and TRBJ1-1; TRBD1 aligns across 7 bases. The CDR3 runs to 14 residues. The junction had 2 bases not matched to a gene; V was cut back by 3 bases and J by 1 base. Germline V gene lookup returns CDR1 KGHSH and CDR2 LQKENI. The CDR3 spells CASSPRTGNTEAFF. CDR3 sequence (DNA): TGTGCCAGCTCACCGAGGACAGGGAACACTGAAGCTTTCTTT.

The sample holds a few counts of this clone. This rearrangement joins TRBV19 to TRBJ2-7; TRBD1 or TRBD2 may be the D gene (5 bases each). Per germline, CDR1 LNHDA and CDR2 SQIVND (reference sequence). Trimming stripped 1 base from V and 3 bases from J, with 7 bases between. The CDR3 is made up of 13 amino acids. The CDR3 spells CASSIGGYYEQYF. As DNA, the CDR3 is TGTGCCAGTAGTATAGGGGGGTACTACGAGCAGTACTTC.

The CDR3 loop is CASLSGVQETQYF. CDR3 bases: TGTGCCAGCTTAAGCGGAGTACAAGAGACCCAGTACTTC. The V call is TRBV18, the J call TRBJ2-5; D perhaps matches TRBD2 (5 bases). Trimming stripped 7 bases from V and 2 bases from J, with 11 bases between. This CDR3 region has 13 residues. The germline CDR1 and CDR2 sequences are KGHSH and LQKENI.

CDR3 coding DNA: TGTGCCAGCAGCTCCGTACAGGGGTCCTACAATGAGCAGTTCTTC. Translated, it gives CASSSVQGSYNEQFF. The chain recombines TRBV7-2 with TRBJ2-1; 7 nucleotides align to TRBD1. The CDR3 is 15 residues long. Germline loops: CDR1 SGHTA, CDR2 FQGNSA. V was clipped by 4 bases and J by 1 base; unmatched bases: 4.

The J gene is TRBJ1-1, the V gene TRBV9; no reliable D call. This CDR3 comprises 11 residues. Germline lookup yields CDR1 SGDLS and CDR2 YYNGEE. V was shortened by 6 bases and J by 4 bases, with 7 bases between the two germline ends. The CDR3 DNA follows: TGTGCCAGCACCTCAGGCACTGAAGCTTTCTTT. Translation gives CASTSGTEAFF.